This T cell receptor (beta chain) appears in the sequencing data of a study of Graves' ophthalmopathy and Graves' hyperthyroidism (dated by TCRdb to the late 2010s). At the level of the whole study: Stable hyperthyroidism was defined as no progression to ophthalmopathy within 18 months of follow-up. TCR beta repertoire signatures were used to distinguish Graves' ophthalmopathy from Graves' hyperthyroidism and to predict progression to ophthalmopathy. In total, 135 blood samples were TCR-sequenced: some 40 ophthalmopathy, some 80 hyperthyroidism and roughly 17 hyperthyroidism-to-ophthalmopathy patients. To explore V-J signatures distinguishing ophthalmopathy from hyperthyroidism, a discovery set of about a hundred patients (fewer than 45 ophthalmopathy, roughly 56 stable hyperthyroidism) was enrolled. An independent validation cohort comprised under 20 hyperthyroidism patients and 15 to 17 patients who later progressed from hyperthyroidism to ophthalmopathy. In several hyperthyroidism patients, the T-cell repertoires found in thyroid tissue were compared with those found in blood. After sampling, hyperthyroidism patients received methimazole starting at 30 mg daily, and ophthalmopathy patients received high-dose intravenous methylprednisolone. On the study overall, not on this receptor specifically: Ophthalmopathy was separated from stable hyperthyroidism by the 13-signature model with 87.88% sensitivity and just under 84% specificity in cross-validation and with 80%/75% in the test set. In validation, the model predicted ophthalmopathy progression with roughly 68% sensitivity and roughly 78% specificity; roughly eleven predicted patients were CT-confirmed with GO in a median of about 6.1 months. Sample size was not predetermined statistically, and investigators were not blinded to group allocation. Among expanded thyroid clonotypes with frequency above 0.001, most also showed up in blood, which suggests that blood repertoires may reflect the thyroid immune response.

Reading the germline V gene gives CDR1 MGHDK and CDR2 SYGVNS. V is pared back by 5 bases and J by 1 base, with 17 bases lying between the germline termini. Counted from cysteine to phenylalanine, this CDR3 has 16 amino acids. The CDR3 DNA has 48 bases and is translated from base 1. Hyperthyroidism patients were newly diagnosed, were aged 18 to 65 years, and had a disease duration under 2 months. Patients with other autoimmune diseases, uncontrolled infections, pregnancy or lactation were excluded. Diagnosis relied on clinical symptoms, serum thyroxine, TRAb, thyroid ultrasound and orbital computed tomography. Total RNA was extracted using Trizol reagent, and RNA quality was checked on an Agilent 2100 Bioanalyzer. To note about this clonotype: Its recognized antigen is unknown. Qualities for individual bases were not recorded, and no much larger clone is one base off.

For repertoire sequencing, TCR beta CDR3 regions were amplified from RNA transcripts. The first round was an RT-PCR using HTBI primers with the Qiagen OneStep RT-PCR kit, and this first round was followed by a second-round multiplex PCR, then size selection and purification. Sequencing of the libraries was carried out on an Illumina HiSeq2000 in paired-end mode with 100 bp reads. In the source study's methods: SOAPnuke was used to process the reads, throwing out any read that had adapters, had uncalled bases, had a mean Phred below 15, or lacked an exact constant-primer or identifier match. COPE v1.2.5 was used to merge high-quality paired reads. Clonotypes were defined as unique nucleotide sequences and were aligned to IMGT TRB V, D and J references using MiTCR v1.1. The analysis was limited to V-J combinations with a frequency above 0.0001, which together covered 99% to 99.2% of repertoires. A TCR clonal expansion and chaos score per V-J combination was defined as the ratio of F50 clonal expansion to chaos observed in the TCRdist matrix. Features were reduced by Welch's t-statistics and random forest to around 14 V-J combinations, which fed a naive Bayes classifier. The Morisita-Horn index was used to measure how similar the thyroid and blood repertoires were. Starting from the raw public reads, TCRdb applied fastp trimming at Q25, assembled clones with MiXCR and retained in-frame beta chains. A single entry per CDR3 protein holds the most common genes and DNA from its merged rows. TCRdb assigned the V and J calls; the authors' analysis was not used. This sample holds 580,000 or so distinct CDR3 sequences; approximately 37% were observed only once. Jointly, the top ten make up about 4.2% of the sample.

This sequence uses TRBV25-1 and TRBJ1-2, with a tentative D gene TRBD1 over 5 matching bases. The sample taken for sequencing was peripheral blood or thyroid tissue (not recorded which). This TCR came from an adult man with Graves' hyperthyroidism. The CDR3: CASSLSGAERNYGYTF. The sequenced DNA is TGTGCCAGCAGTTTATCCGGGGCAGAACGTAACTATGGCTACACCTTC.